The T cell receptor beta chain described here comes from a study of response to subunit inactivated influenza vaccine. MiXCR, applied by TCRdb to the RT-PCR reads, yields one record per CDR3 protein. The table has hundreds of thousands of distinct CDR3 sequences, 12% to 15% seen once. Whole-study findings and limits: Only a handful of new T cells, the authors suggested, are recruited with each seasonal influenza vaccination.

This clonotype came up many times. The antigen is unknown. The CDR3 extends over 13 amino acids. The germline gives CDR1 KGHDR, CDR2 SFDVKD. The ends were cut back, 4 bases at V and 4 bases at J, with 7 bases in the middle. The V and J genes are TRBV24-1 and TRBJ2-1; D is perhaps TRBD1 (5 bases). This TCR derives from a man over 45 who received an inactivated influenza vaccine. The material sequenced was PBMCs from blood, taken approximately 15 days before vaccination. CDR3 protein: CATSEDTYNEQFF. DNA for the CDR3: TGTGCCACCAGTGAGGACACTTACAATGAGCAGTTCTTC.